A single sample gave rise to the 8 T cell receptor beta chains below, sequenced in a study of patients and donors after allogeneic stem cell transplantation (dated by TCRdb to 2018 to 2021). The library was produced with RT-PCR. The sequencing machine was a NextSeq 550. TCRdb trimmed the raw reads at Q25, called clones with MiXCR and kept productive beta chains. Each CDR3 protein appears once, grouped with its most common genes and DNA. For this sample there are 390,000 or so distinct CDR3 sequences; 16% appear just once. Clones ranked in the top ten supply less than 8% of the sample. Sequencing input: blood, either unsorted or a sorted T cell fraction (not recorded which). These receptors all come from a human donor who was either an allogeneic HSCT recipient or a stem cell or donor lymphocyte infusion donor (not recorded which). It is not recorded whose cells these are; they may come from a transplant donor.

The rearrangement joins TRBV6-1 to TRBJ1-4; perhaps TRBD1 as D (5 bases). Germline V gene sequence: CDR1 MNHNS, CDR2 SASEGT. The V end was cut by 6 bases, the J end by 7 bases, with 15 bases between. The CDR3 runs to 14 residues. CDR3: CASRQMGGSEKLFF. CDR3 DNA sequence: TGTGCCAGCAGGCAGATGGGGGGAAGTGAAAAACTGTTTTTT.

V is TRBV6-5 and J is TRBJ1-2; 9 nucleotides align to TRBD1. The CDR3 has 15 amino acids. V shed 2 bases, J shed 7 bases, and the junction held 8 bases outside the gene matches. Germline V gives CDR1 MNHEY, CDR2 SVGAGI. Here the CDR3 reads CASSYTGTGKAGYTF. The CDR3, as DNA: TGTGCCAGCAGTTACACCGGGACAGGGAAAGCTGGCTACACCTTC.

The V call is TRBV6-5, the J call TRBJ2-7, with D unresolved. CDR3 length equals 14 residues. Germline V CDR1 and CDR2: MNHEY, SVGAGI. Trimming cost V 4 bases and J 0 bases, with 10 bases left between them. CDR3 sequence: CASSLRESSYEQYF. CDR3 in DNA: TGTGCCAGCAGTTTGCGCGAGAGCTCCTACGAGCAGTACTTC.

This chain joins TRBV2 and TRBJ1-4, with TRBD1 matching over 7 bases. From germline, CDR1 is SNHLY and CDR2 FYNNEI. V was pared by 1 base and J by 12 bases, with 8 bases of the junction left unmatched. The CDR3 runs to 14 residues. The CDR3 DNA sequence: TGTGCCAGCAGTGAAGTATCCACCACAGGGGAACTGTTTTTT. Its translation is CASSEVSTTGELFF.

V usage is TRBV15 and J usage is TRBJ2-1; 10 nucleotides line up with TRBD2. V lost 1 base to trimming and J lost 4 bases; unmatched junction nucleotides: 1. The germline V gene has CDR1 LNHNV and CDR2 YYDKDF (reference sequence). The CDR3 spans 15 residues. CDR3 amino acids: CATSRGLAGYNEQFF. The DNA of the CDR3 is TGTGCCACCAGCAGAGGACTAGCGGGTTACAATGAGCAGTTCTTC.

The table lists this clonotype with many counts. The chain joins TRBV12-3 or TRBV12-4 to TRBJ2-7, with D tentatively TRBD1 or TRBD2 (6 bases each). V was clipped by 5 bases and J by 4 bases, with 12 bases between them. The CDR3 runs to 13 residues. For the CDR3, the DNA is TGTGCCAGCAGTGGTCAGGGGAGGTACGAGCAGTACTTC. It translates to CASSGQGRYEQYF.

This chain links TRBV3-1 with TRBJ2-5; 13 nucleotides match TRBD2. The V segment lost 0 bases and the J segment 5 bases; nucleotides outside the gene matches: 3. The CDR3 runs 16 residues. Germline CDR1 reads LGHDT; CDR2 reads YNNKEL (reference sequence). CDR3 amino acids: CASSQEGLAGPETQYF. CDR3 DNA sequence: TGTGCCAGCAGCCAAGAGGGACTAGCGGGGCCGGAGACCCAGTACTTC.

In its sample, this clonotype was seen a few times. J is TRBJ1-4 and V is TRBV5-5; D is unresolved. The germline CDR1 and CDR2 sequences are SGHKS and YYEKEE (reference sequence). The V gene lost 4 bases and the J gene lost 8 bases, with 18 bases spanning the gap. The CDR3 is made up of 15 amino acids. The CDR3 DNA reads as TGTGCCAGCAGCGTACGGACGAGGCAAGGAGAAAAACTGTTTTTT. Protein sequence: CASSVRTRQGEKLFF.